The clone carrying this T cell receptor (beta chain) was picked up one time. Its antigen is as yet unknown. A multiplex PCR was run with 60 Vbeta primers and 13 Jbeta primers. Repertoires were generated with immunoSEQ multiplex PCR, while TCRdb's copy carries only in-frame clones and drops some. Among under 150,000 clones listed, 70% to 75% were seen once. The J segment lost 5 bases and the V segment lost 0 bases, leaving 9 bases of the junction unmatched. Per the germline V gene, CDR1 is LGHNA and CDR2 is YNFKEQ. The CDR3 is 16 residues long. The data derive from a study of cytomegalovirus exposure and HLA in healthy donors. General observations from the study: In a later analysis, the majority of CMV-associated beta chains seemingly showed HLA restriction.

Sample: PBMCs. The rearrangement uses TRBV4-2 and TRBJ2-5, with 7 nucleotides matching TRBD2. The sequence was obtained from a young woman in good health and CMV-seronegative. As DNA, the CDR3 is TGTGCCAGCAGCCAAGATTGGGGAGGGGCGGGGGAGACCCAGTACTTC. It encodes CASSQDWGGAGETQYF.